The 15 T cell receptor beta chains below were found in one sample sequenced in a study of blood T cell repertoires in COVID-19. Data came from immunoSEQ multiplex PCR; TCRdb stores just in-frame clones and leaves some out. This table holds about 140,000 clones, 75% to 80% found once. The source material was peripheral blood. These receptors originate from a woman in her forties or fifties with active or convalescent COVID-19.

This clone came up once. The DNA for the CDR3 is TGTGCCACCGGAGAGGGGGCCCTTAGCGGGGGGGTTAGGGATGAGCAGTTCTTC. Translating gives CATGEGALSGGVRDEQFF. The chain couples TRBV24-1 to TRBJ2-1, with 11 nucleotides matching TRBD2. The CDR3 consists of 18 residues. V lost 9 bases to trimming and J lost 8 bases; unmatched junction nucleotides: 20. CDR1 and CDR2 from the germline V gene are KGHDR and SFDVKD.

The table lists this clone with a few counts. V and J are TRBV20-1 and TRBJ2-3; no clear D gene. CDR3 length: 11 amino acids. Trimming left V 2 bases short and J 4 bases short, with 4 bases between. Germline V gene sequence: CDR1 DFQATT, CDR2 SNEGSKA (reference sequence). Here the CDR3 reads CSARFADTQYF. In nucleotides, the CDR3 is TGCAGTGCTAGATTCGCAGATACGCAGTATTTT.

This clone occurred a few times. Here the CDR3 reads CATSHGSSGEGELFF. CDR3 nucleotides: TGTGCCACCAGCCATGGATCTAGCGGGGAGGGGGAGCTGTTTTTT. This sequence joins TRBV15 and TRBJ2-2; 9 bases map to TRBD2. The V segment lost 5 bases and the J segment 8 bases; nucleotides outside the gene matches: 9. The CDR3 sequence is 15 residues long. Germline V lookup: CDR1 LNHNV, CDR2 YYDKDF (reference sequence).

This clone turned up a few times. The V call is TRBV6-1, the J call TRBJ1-4; TRBD1 agrees at 7 bases. V lost 4 bases to trimming and J lost 0 bases; unmatched junction nucleotides: 5. Germline V gene lookup returns CDR1 MNHNS and CDR2 SASEGT. This CDR3 has 16 amino acids. The CDR3 reads CASSGQGLATNEKLFF. CDR3 DNA sequence: TGTGCCAGCAGTGGACAGGGCCTTGCAACTAATGAAAAACTGTTTTTT.

This chain links TRBV19 with TRBJ1-1; a weak D match, TRBD1 (6 bases). Trimming left V 3 bases short and J 0 bases short, with 17 bases between. This CDR3 spans 17 amino acids. The germline V gene encodes CDR1 LNHDA and CDR2 SQIVND (reference sequence). The CDR3 reads CASSISSGWDMNTEAFF. CDR3 coding DNA: TGTGCCAGTAGTATTTCTTCAGGATGGGACATGAACACTGAAGCTTTCTTT.

This clone was detected only a few times. The chain combines TRBV30 with TRBJ2-6; maybe TRBD2 (6 bases). V was pared by 3 bases and J by 2 bases, with 17 bases between. This CDR3 comprises 17 residues. Germline-derived CDR1 and CDR2 are GTSNPN and SVGIG (reference sequence). The DNA of the CDR3 is TGTGCCTGGAGGCGGGGCAGGGCTCAGGCTGGGGCCAACGTCCTGACTTTC. Its protein product is CAWRRGRAQAGANVLTF.

This chain connects TRBV27 to TRBJ2-1, with a tentative D call TRBD2 (5 bases). The CDR3 spans 15 residues. V lost 6 bases, J lost 0 bases, and 12 bases lay in between. The germline V gene has CDR1 MNHEY and CDR2 SMNVEV (reference sequence). The CDR3 is CASRDTRSSYNEQFF. The CDR3 nucleotides are TGTGCCAGCAGAGACACTAGGAGCTCCTACAATGAGCAGTTCTTC.

The V call is TRBV29-1, the J call TRBJ2-7; 11 bases agree with TRBD2. The trim removed 5 bases at V and 1 base at J, leaving 4 bases unmatched. The CDR3 is 14 amino acids. Germline V gene lookup returns CDR1 SQVTM and CDR2 ANQGSEA. This chain's CDR3 is CSVYGTSGSYEQYF. As DNA, the CDR3 is TGCAGCGTTTACGGGACTAGCGGTTCCTACGAGCAGTACTTC.

This chain uses TRBV7-9 with TRBJ2-4, with D maybe TRBD2 (5 bases). Germline CDR1 and CDR2: SEHNR and FQNEAQ (reference sequence). V was cut by 3 bases and J by 5 bases, with 11 bases left in between. The CDR3 covers 14 residues. DNA for the CDR3: TGTGCCAGCAGCTTTTCTAGCCCAGAAAACATTCAGTACTTC. Its translation is CASSFSSPENIQYF.

The V and J genes are TRBV5-6 and TRBJ2-5; TRBD2 matches at 11 bases. This CDR3 has 17 amino acids. CDR1 and CDR2 (germline): SGHDT, YYEEEE. The V and J ends lost 4 bases and 5 bases, in that order; junction bases with no gene match: 13. CDR3 bases: TGTGCCAGCAGCCCCCAGGGACTAGCGGAACCAGGGGAGACCCAGTACTTC. It specifies CASSPQGLAEPGETQYF.

The genes are TRBV19 and TRBJ2-5, with a possible D match to TRBD1 (6 bases). The CDR3 contains 16 residues. Trimming cost V 4 bases and J 2 bases, with 17 bases left between them. The germline CDR1 and CDR2 sequences are LNHDA and SQIVND (reference sequence). CDR3 coding DNA: TGTGCCAGTAGTAGGGGGCAGGGCGGTTTTCAAGAGACCCAGTACTTC. It codes for CASSRGQGGFQETQYF.

The V call is TRBV6-1, the J call TRBJ2-7, with TRBD2 identical over 7 bases. CDR3 length: 15 residues. The V gene end was trimmed by 2 bases and the J gene end by 1 base; junction bases not matched to a gene: 5. Germline values: CDR1 MNHNS, CDR2 SASEGT. The CDR3 protein is CASSERGSGSYEQYF. CDR3 nucleotides: TGTGCCAGCAGTGAAAGGGGTAGCGGGTCCTACGAGCAGTACTTC.

This clone was counted a single time. This CDR3 is also generated by other DNA sequences in the sample. The chain joins TRBV7-2 to TRBJ1-2; D might be TRBD1 (6 bases). Between the trimmed V and J ends, which lost 5 bases and 3 bases, there was a span of 10 bases. The CDR3 length is 13 residues. Germline V gene data show CDR1 as SGHTA and CDR2 as FQGNSA. CDR3 sequence reads: CASSPRQDYGYTF. The CDR3 DNA sequence: TGTGCCAGCAGCCCGAGACAGGACTATGGCTACACCTTC.

This clone was detected only a few times. The rearrangement links TRBV7-2 to TRBJ2-7; TRBD2 aligns across 14 bases. The CDR3 loop spans 18 amino acids. With V trimmed by 2 bases and J by 0 bases, 6 bases remained unmatched. Germline lookup yields CDR1 SGHTA and CDR2 FQGNSA. CDR3 sequence (DNA): TGTGCCAGCAGCTTAAGGCACGGGACTAGCGGGAGCTCCTACGAGCAGTACTTC. It translates to CASSLRHGTSGSSYEQYF.

This chain joins TRBV4-3 and TRBJ1-5; D is unclear. V was pared by 3 bases and J by 6 bases, with 12 bases between. Germline assignment: CDR1 LGHNA and CDR2 YSLEER. The CDR3 has 14 residues. The DNA of the CDR3 is TGCGCCAGCAGCCAGACCAAGGGAGCTCAGCCCCAGCATTTT. Amino acid sequence: CASSQTKGAQPQHF.